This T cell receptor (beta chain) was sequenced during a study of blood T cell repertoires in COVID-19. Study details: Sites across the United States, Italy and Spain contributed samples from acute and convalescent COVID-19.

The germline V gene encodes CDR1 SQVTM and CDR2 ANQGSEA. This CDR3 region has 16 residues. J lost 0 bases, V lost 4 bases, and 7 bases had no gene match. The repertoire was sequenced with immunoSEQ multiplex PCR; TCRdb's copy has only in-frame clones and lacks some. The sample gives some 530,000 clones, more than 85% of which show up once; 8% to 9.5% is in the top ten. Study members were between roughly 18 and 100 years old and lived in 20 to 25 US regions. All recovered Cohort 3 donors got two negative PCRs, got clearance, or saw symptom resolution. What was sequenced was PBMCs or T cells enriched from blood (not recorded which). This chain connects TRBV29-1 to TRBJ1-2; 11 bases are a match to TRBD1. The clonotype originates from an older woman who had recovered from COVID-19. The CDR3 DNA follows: TGCAGCGTTGCTGGGACAGGGGGGAAAACTAACTATGGCTACACCTTC. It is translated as CSVAGTGGKTNYGYTF. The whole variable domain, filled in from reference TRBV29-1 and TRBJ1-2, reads SAVISQKPSRDICQRGTSLTIQCQVDSQVTMMFWYRQQPGQSLTLIATANQGSEATYESGFVIDKFPISRPNLTFSTLTVSNMSPEDSSIYLCSVAGTGGKTNYGYTFGSGTRLTVV.